One sample yielded the 21 T cell receptor beta chains listed below, sequenced in a study of cytomegalovirus exposure and HLA in healthy donors (dated by TCRdb to about 2017). Library creation used the immunoSEQ multiplex PCR assay. A mixture of 60 forward primers for TCR Vbeta segments and 13 reverse primers for TCR Jbeta segments was used in the multiplex PCR. TCRdb retrieved this table from immuneACCESS and kept in-frame rearrangements only. Not all clones are present; in checked studies, unresolved V genes account for under half, and no reason is known for the remainder. The sample data list around 85,000 clones, and approximately 75% of these were observed just once. The ten largest clones take up around 4.2% of the sample. Sequencing input: PBMCs. Receptors were obtained from a man aged 55 to 70 in good health and CMV-seronegative.

The chain links TRBV14 to TRBJ1-2; D may be TRBD1 (5 bases). The germline V gene encodes CDR1 SGHDN and CDR2 FVKESK. CDR3 size: 14 residues. V dropped 6 bases and J dropped 8 bases, with 19 bases sitting between them. The CDR3 protein is CASSPTRDSGGYTF. CDR3 sequence (DNA): TGTGCCAGCAGTCCTACTCGGGACTCGGGGGGCTACACCTTC.

The sample holds a few counts of this clone. J is TRBJ1-4 and V is TRBV5-8; tentatively, D is TRBD1 (6 bases). This CDR3 has 14 residues. The germline V gene encodes CDR1 SGHTS and CDR2 YDEGEE. With 7 bases removed from V and 5 bases from J, the gap between germline ends came to 15 bases. CDR3 loop: CASPHGQTNEKLFF. In DNA form, the CDR3 reads TGTGCCAGCCCCCATGGACAGACGAATGAAAAACTGTTTTTT.

This CDR3 is CASSFRQGLWEQYF. CDR3 nucleotide sequence: TGTGCCAGCAGCTTCCGACAGGGTCTTTGGGAGCAGTACTTC. The chain links TRBV5-6 to TRBJ2-7; 7 positions match TRBD1. Trimming removed 2 bases from V and 7 bases from J; junction bases left unmatched: 9. Germline V CDR1 and CDR2: SGHDT, YYEEEE. CDR3 length: 14 amino acids.

The chain uses TRBV18 and TRBJ1-4; 7 bases fit TRBD1. The CDR3 is 16 amino acids. CDR1 KGHSH and CDR2 LQKENI come from the germline V gene. V trimming: 3 bases; J trimming: 8 bases; junction bases outside the gene matches: 12. CDR3 in amino acids: CASSPTPLTGREKLFF. CDR3 coding DNA: TGTGCCAGCTCACCCACCCCCTTGACAGGGAGGGAAAAACTGTTTTTT.

The V and J genes are TRBV7-9 and TRBJ2-5, with D possibly TRBD2 on 6 matching bases. The CDR3 sequence is 15 residues long. CDR1 is SEHNR, CDR2 FQNEAQ, per germline (reference sequence). V shed 1 base and J shed 4 bases, with 13 bases lying between them. The chain's CDR3 is CASSLVQGGIETQYF. The CDR3 DNA sequence: TGTGCCAGCAGCTTAGTCCAGGGAGGAATAGAGACCCAGTACTTC. The variable domain in full, completed from reference TRBV7-9 and TRBJ2-5, reads DTGVSQNPRHKITKRGQNVTFRCDPISEHNRLYWYRQTLGQGPEFLTYFQNEAQLEKSRLLSDRFSAERPKGSFSTLEIQRTEQGDSAMYLCASSLVQGGIETQYFGPGTRLLVL.

As for this clone: Different DNA sequences within this sample yield the same CDR3. The chain couples TRBV7-8 to TRBJ1-1; possibly TRBD1 for D (6 bases). The CDR3 totals 16 residues. CDR1 is SGHVS, CDR2 FQNEAQ, per germline. V lost 2 bases, J lost 1 base, and 14 bases lay in between. This chain's CDR3 is CASSLRRTAPNTEAFF. For the CDR3, the DNA is TGTGCCAGCAGCTTACGAAGGACAGCCCCGAACACTGAAGCTTTCTTT.

The chain uses TRBV9 and TRBJ1-2, with 9 positions matching TRBD1. V trimming: 0 bases; J trimming: 8 bases; junction bases outside the gene matches: 17. The CDR3 loop spans 18 amino acids. Germline V gives CDR1 SGDLS, CDR2 YYNGEE. This CDR3 is CASSVGRAPVGQGVGYTF. In DNA, the CDR3 is TGTGCCAGCAGCGTAGGAAGGGCCCCCGTGGGACAGGGTGTCGGCTACACCTTC. The whole variable domain, filled in from reference TRBV9 and TRBJ1-2, reads DSGVTQTPKHLITATGQRVTLRCSPRSGDLSVYWYQQSLDQGLQFLIQYYNGEERAKGNILERFSAQQFPDLHSELNLSSLELGDSALYFCASSVGRAPVGQGVGYTFGSGTRLTVV.

This clone has just a few counts. V and J are TRBV10-3 and TRBJ1-1; D possibly corresponds to TRBD1 (5 bases). Germline V CDR1 and CDR2: ENHRY, SYGVKD. Trimming pared 3 bases from V and 2 bases from J, leaving 7 bases between. This CDR3 has 13 residues. The CDR3 coding sequence is TGTGCCATCAGTGAACAGGTTAACACTGAAGCTTTCTTT. Translated: CAISEQVNTEAFF.

This sequence joins TRBV5-6 and TRBJ1-4; 7 nucleotides align to TRBD1. Losses at the gene ends were 0 bases for V and 8 bases for J; bases not matched to a gene: 4. The germline gives CDR1 SGHDT, CDR2 YYEEEE. The CDR3 sequence is 14 residues long. The CDR3 region is CASSLVQGGEKLFF. DNA for the CDR3: TGTGCCAGCAGCTTGGTTCAGGGGGGCGAAAAACTGTTTTTT.

The J gene is TRBJ2-7, the V gene TRBV4-1; TRBD2 matches at 14 bases. CDR3 length equals 16 residues. Losses at the gene ends were 1 base for V and 4 bases for J; bases not matched to a gene: 3. Germline V gene lookup returns CDR1 MGHRA and CDR2 YSYEKL. The CDR3 spells CASSQGTSGGRYEQYF. The DNA for the CDR3 is TGCGCCAGCAGCCAAGGGACTAGCGGGGGGAGATACGAGCAGTACTTC.

This sequence joins TRBV4-2 and TRBJ2-2; TRBD1 might be the D (6 bases). Germline V gene sequence: CDR1 LGHNA, CDR2 YNFKEQ. This CDR3 has 15 amino acids. Between the trimmed V and J ends, which lost 5 bases and 2 bases, there was a span of 12 bases. CDR3 region: CASSSRQANTGELFF. The CDR3 coding sequence is TGTGCCAGCAGCTCCCGACAGGCTAACACCGGGGAGCTGTTTTTT.

This clone was found a few times. The V call is TRBV6-5, the J call TRBJ1-1; TRBD1 matches at 8 bases. Germline V gives CDR1 MNHEY, CDR2 SVGAGI. The CDR3 has 13 amino acids. The J segment lost 6 bases and the V segment lost 9 bases, leaving 9 bases of the junction unmatched. The CDR3 region is CASRIGQGAEAFF. DNA for the CDR3: TGTGCCAGTCGTATCGGACAGGGCGCTGAAGCTTTCTTT.

The rearrangement joins TRBV5-6 to TRBJ1-5; D ambiguous. This CDR3 is built from 16 residues. Germline CDR1 and CDR2: SGHDT and YYEEEE. V lost 2 bases to trimming and J lost 2 bases, with 14 bases between them. CDR3 bases: TGTGCCAGCAGCTTCCGGCCAACCGGGGGCAATCAGCCCCAGCATTTT. Its protein product is CASSFRPTGGNQPQHF.

By share, this clone ranks as medium-sized. The V and J genes are TRBV6-6 and TRBJ1-5, with TRBD1 matching over 8 bases. The CDR3 extends over 15 amino acids. V lost 6 bases to trimming and J lost 7 bases; unmatched junction nucleotides: 11. Germline lookup yields CDR1 MNHNY and CDR2 SVGAGI (reference sequence). CDR3 DNA: TGTGCCAGCAGAAATCCTGGACAGGGAGACCAGCCCCAGCATTTT. This encodes CASRNPGQGDQPQHF.

This clone was recorded only once. The V call is TRBV13, the J call TRBJ2-7; 10 nucleotides agree with TRBD2. Unmatched junction bases numbered 9, after V lost 2 bases and J lost 5 bases. CDR3 length: 16 amino acids. Germline CDR1 reads PRHDT; CDR2 reads FYEKMQ (reference sequence). The CDR3 DNA is TGTGCCAGCAGCTTATATATAGCGGGGGGCCCCCACGAGCAGTACTTC. Amino acid sequence: CASSLYIAGGPHEQYF.

The chain carries TRBV6-5 and TRBJ1-5; no clear D. The V end lost 7 bases, the J end lost 2 bases, and 12 bases lay between the germline ends. Germline V gene sequence: CDR1 MNHEY, CDR2 SVGAGI. There are 14 residues in the CDR3. CDR3 nucleotide sequence: TGTGCCAGCAAGTGGTCGCAGGGCAATCAGCCCCAGCATTTT. The encoded protein is CASKWSQGNQPQHF.

V gene TRBV19 combines with J gene TRBJ1-1; possible D gene TRBD1, 5 bases. V shed 3 bases and J shed 8 bases, with 16 bases lying between them. Germline V lookup: CDR1 LNHDA, CDR2 SQIVND (reference sequence). This CDR3 is 14 amino acids long. CDR3 protein: CASSMDGHYVEAFF. DNA for the CDR3: TGTGCCAGTAGTATGGACGGACACTACGTCGAAGCTTTCTTT.

J is TRBJ2-5 and V is TRBV6-1, with TRBD1 identical over 10 bases. The V gene's germline CDR1 is MNHNS and CDR2 SASEGT. The CDR3 consists of 12 residues. V shed 10 bases, J shed 8 bases, and the junction held 7 bases outside the gene matches. The CDR3 here is CATSRDRGTQYF. CDR3 bases: TGTGCCACGTCCCGGGACAGGGGTACCCAGTACTTC.

V and J are TRBV11-3 and TRBJ2-7, with D perhaps matching TRBD1 (6 bases). Between the trimmed V and J ends, which lost 1 base and 6 bases, there was a span of 7 bases. The CDR3 loop spans 12 amino acids. Germline CDR1 SGHNT, CDR2 YENEEA. The CDR3 DNA follows: TGTGCCAGCAGCTTAGGAGGGGGCGAGCAGTACTTC. Translated: CASSLGGGEQYF.

Note on this clone: The junction and the germline gene differ at one end; a read error may be behind it. The V gene is TRBV19, the J gene TRBJ1-2, with D perhaps TRBD1 (5 bases). Germline V gene sequence: CDR1 LNHDA, CDR2 SQIVND (reference sequence). This CDR3 contains 13 residues. CDR3 sequence (DNA): TGCTTCGTGGGGGGGAGCCCAGTTTATGGCTACACCTTC. Translating gives CFVGGSPVYGYTF.

About this clone: Other DNA variants within this sample encode the same CDR3. The chain joins TRBV19 to TRBJ1-4; D gene ambiguous. In germline, CDR1 is LNHDA, CDR2 SQIVND (reference sequence). The CDR3 is 14 residues long. V lost 5 bases and J lost 3, with 10 bases in between. This CDR3 is CASSQTHSNEKLFF. The CDR3 DNA is TGTGCCAGTAGTCAGACACATTCTAATGAAAAACTGTTTTTT.